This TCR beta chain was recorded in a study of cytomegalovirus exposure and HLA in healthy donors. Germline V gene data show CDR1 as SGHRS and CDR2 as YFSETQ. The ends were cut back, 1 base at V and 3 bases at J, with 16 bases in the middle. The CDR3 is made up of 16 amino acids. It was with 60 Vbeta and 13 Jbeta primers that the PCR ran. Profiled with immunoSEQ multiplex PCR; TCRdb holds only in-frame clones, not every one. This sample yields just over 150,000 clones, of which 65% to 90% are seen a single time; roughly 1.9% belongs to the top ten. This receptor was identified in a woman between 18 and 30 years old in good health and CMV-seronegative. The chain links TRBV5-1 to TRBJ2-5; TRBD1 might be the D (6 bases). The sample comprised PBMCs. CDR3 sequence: CASSLTIGQPKETQYF. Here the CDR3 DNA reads TGCGCCAGCAGCTTGACCATCGGACAGCCAAAAGAGACCCAGTACTTC. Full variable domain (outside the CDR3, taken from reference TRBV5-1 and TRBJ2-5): KAGVTQTPRYLIKTRGQQVTLSCSPISGHRSVSWYQQTPGQGLQFLFEYFSETQRNKGNFPGRFSGRQFSNSRSEMNVSTLELGDSALYLCASSLTIGQPKETQYFGPGTRLLVL.